Below are 15 T cell receptor beta chains sequenced from a single sample in a study of T cell responses to AZD1222 COVID-19 vaccine. TCRdb's copy holds only in-frame clones and misses some; the assay was immunoSEQ multiplex PCR. The data hold over 110,000 clones, with about 91% observed a single time. Sample: peripheral blood, taken 28 days after the second AZD1222 dose. Source of these receptors: an adult who received the AZD1222 COVID-19 vaccine.

The chain links TRBV9 to TRBJ2-1, with TRBD1 identical over 8 bases. Germline lookup yields CDR1 SGDLS and CDR2 YYNGEE. The CDR3 is made up of 15 amino acids. After removal of 3 bases from V and 2 bases from J, the junction contained 4 bases not matched to a gene. The CDR3 reads CASSAKDRAYNEQFF. CDR3 bases: TGTGCCAGCAGCGCCAAGGACAGGGCCTACAATGAGCAGTTCTTC.

As for this clone: This CDR3 is also generated by other DNA sequences in the sample. This chain joins TRBV27 and TRBJ1-1; 10 positions agree with TRBD1. The V and J ends lost 2 bases and 5 bases, in that order; junction bases with no gene match: 5. This CDR3 has 15 amino acids. Looked up from germline, CDR1 is MNHEY and CDR2 is SMNVEV (reference sequence). As DNA, the CDR3 is TGTGCCAGCAGTTTAAGTGGGACAGGGGCAACTGAAGCTTTCTTT. Translating it yields CASSLSGTGATEAFF.

The gene calls are TRBV19 and TRBJ1-1, with 7 positions matching TRBD1. The CDR3 has 16 amino acids. Germline values: CDR1 LNHDA, CDR2 SQIVND (reference sequence). Trimming removed 6 bases from V and 11 bases from J; junction bases left unmatched: 21. The CDR3 is CASSFEEGQPNRGAFF. In nucleotides, the CDR3 is TGTGCCAGTAGCTTTGAGGAGGGACAGCCAAATCGGGGGGCTTTCTTT.

This clone came up many times. The J gene is TRBJ2-5, the V gene TRBV9, with 9 bases aligning to TRBD2. V was pared by 4 bases and J by 4 bases, with 8 bases of the junction left unmatched. Germline assignment: CDR1 SGDLS and CDR2 YYNGEE. The CDR3 has 15 residues. CDR3 region: CASSPSGGRGETQYF. The CDR3 DNA reads as TGTGCCAGCAGCCCGAGCGGGGGGCGGGGAGAGACCCAGTACTTC.

V is TRBV6-1 and J is TRBJ1-5; D may be TRBD1 (5 bases). V gave up 4 bases and J gave up 0 bases, with 19 bases separating them. The CDR3 runs 18 residues. Germline V gives CDR1 MNHNS, CDR2 SASEGT. CDR3 sequence: CASSGRDAWGYSNQPQHF. The CDR3 DNA sequence: TGTGCCAGCAGTGGCCGGGACGCCTGGGGATATAGCAATCAGCCCCAGCATTTT.

V usage is TRBV7-9 and J usage is TRBJ1-5, with 9 positions matching TRBD1. The germline CDR1 and CDR2 sequences are SEHNR and FQNEAQ (reference sequence). This CDR3 comprises 13 residues. The trim removed 8 bases at V and 8 bases at J, leaving 7 bases unmatched. Written as DNA, the CDR3 is TGTGCCAGCGGGACAGGGATGTTGGAGCCCCAGCATTTT. Residues: CASGTGMLEPQHF.

This clone was seen many times. V usage is TRBV3-1 (or the pseudogene TRBV3-2) and J usage is TRBJ2-3; 7 bases are shared with TRBD1. Germline V gene data show CDR1 as LGHDT and CDR2 as YNNKEL (reference sequence). V was pared by 1 base and J by 0 bases, with 10 bases of the junction left unmatched. The length of the CDR3 is 18 residues. CDR3 amino acids: CASSQVLGGHVSTDTQYF. Written as DNA, the CDR3 is TGTGCCAGCAGCCAAGTCTTAGGGGGCCACGTTAGCACAGATACGCAGTATTTT.

The CDR3 protein is CSAGGGYGYTF. The CDR3 DNA sequence: TGCAGTGCTGGGGGGGGCTATGGCTACACCTTC. This chain links TRBV20-1 with TRBJ1-2; D might be TRBD1 (5 bases). Trimming shortened V by 5 bases and J by 4 bases, and 8 bases separated the two germline ends. Germline loops: CDR1 DFQATT, CDR2 SNEGSKA (reference sequence). The CDR3 sequence is 11 residues long.

The chain has TRBV4-3 and TRBJ2-1; 11 nucleotides line up with TRBD2. The V gene's germline CDR1 is LGHNA and CDR2 YSLEER. V lost 4 bases to trimming and J lost 4 bases; unmatched junction nucleotides: 3. The CDR3 is 15 residues long. This CDR3 reads CASSRGLADYNEQFF. CDR3 DNA sequence: TGCGCCAGCAGCCGGGGACTAGCGGATTACAATGAGCAGTTCTTC.

J is TRBJ1-1 and V is TRBV27; D may be TRBD1 (5 bases). CDR1 and CDR2 (germline): MNHEY, SMNVEV (reference sequence). The CDR3 consists of 13 residues. V lost 3 bases and J 1 base, leaving 6 bases between the germline ends. CDR3 coding DNA: TGTGCCAGCAGTTTGGGGGGGAACACTGAAGCTTTCTTT. The encoded protein is CASSLGGNTEAFF.

CDR3 protein: CAWSVQSWRRGYTF. The CDR3 nucleotides are TGTGCCTGGAGTGTACAGTCGTGGCGACGTGGCTACACCTTC. The chain joins TRBV30 to TRBJ1-2; no clear D gene. V lost 0 bases and J 7 bases, leaving 15 bases between the germline ends. The length of the CDR3 is 14 residues. The germline V gene encodes CDR1 GTSNPN and CDR2 SVGIG (reference sequence).

The chain links TRBV2 to TRBJ1-2; unclear D gene. V shed 8 bases and J shed 6 bases, with 10 bases lying between them. Germline CDR1 SNHLY, CDR2 FYNNEI. The CDR3 covers 11 residues. The CDR3 is CASRLSHGYTF. CDR3 coding DNA: TGTGCCAGCCGCCTGAGCCATGGCTACACCTTC.

The chain links TRBV7-6 to TRBJ1-1; D call uncertain. The CDR3 spans 13 residues. Between the trimmed V and J ends, which lost 5 bases and 3 bases, there was a span of 10 bases. Germline V lookup: CDR1 SGHVS, CDR2 FNYEAQ. CDR3 nucleotide sequence: TGTGCCAGCAGCAGACAAGGTGACACTGAAGCTTTCTTT. It yields the protein CASSRQGDTEAFF.

This chain links TRBV6-6 with TRBJ2-1, with D perhaps TRBD1 or TRBD2 (5 bases each). This CDR3 comprises 15 residues. V was shortened by 6 bases and J by 0 bases, with 12 bases between the two germline ends. Germline CDR1 is MNHNY and CDR2 is SVGAGI (reference sequence). The CDR3 reads CASSLRDDSYNEQFF. In nucleotides, the CDR3 is TGTGCCAGCAGCCTCCGGGACGACTCCTACAATGAGCAGTTCTTC.

The V gene is TRBV3-1 (or the pseudogene TRBV3-2), the J gene TRBJ2-1; no clear D. V lost 2 bases and J 3 bases, leaving 5 bases between the germline ends. The CDR3 extends over 13 amino acids. The germline CDR1 and CDR2 sequences are LGHDT and YNNKEL (reference sequence). The CDR3 sequence: CASSQKVYNEQFF. CDR3 nucleotides: TGTGCCAGCAGCCAAAAAGTCTACAATGAGCAGTTCTTC.